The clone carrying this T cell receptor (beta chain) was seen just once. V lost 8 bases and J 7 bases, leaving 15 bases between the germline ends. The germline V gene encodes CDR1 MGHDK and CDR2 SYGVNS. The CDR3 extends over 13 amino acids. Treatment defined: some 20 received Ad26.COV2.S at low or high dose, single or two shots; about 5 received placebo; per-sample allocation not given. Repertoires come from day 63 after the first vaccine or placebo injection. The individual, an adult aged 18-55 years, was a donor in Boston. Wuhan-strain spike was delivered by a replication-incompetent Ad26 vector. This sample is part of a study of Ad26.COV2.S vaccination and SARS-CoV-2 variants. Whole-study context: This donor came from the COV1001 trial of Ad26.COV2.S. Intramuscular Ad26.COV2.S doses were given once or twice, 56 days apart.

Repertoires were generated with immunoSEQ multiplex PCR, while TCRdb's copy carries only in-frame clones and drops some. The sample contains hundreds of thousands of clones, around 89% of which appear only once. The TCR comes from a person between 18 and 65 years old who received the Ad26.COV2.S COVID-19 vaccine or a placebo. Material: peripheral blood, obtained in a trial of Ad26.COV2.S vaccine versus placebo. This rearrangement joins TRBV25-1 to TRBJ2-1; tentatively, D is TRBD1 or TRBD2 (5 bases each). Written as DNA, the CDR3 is TGTGCCAGCCTTCGGGGCGGCGGGAATGAGCAGTTCTTC. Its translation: CASLRGGGNEQFF. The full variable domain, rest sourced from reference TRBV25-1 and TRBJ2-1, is EADIYQTPRYLVIGTGKKITLECSQTMGHDKMYWYQQDPGMELHLIHYSYGVNSTEKGDLSSESTVSRIRTEHFPLTLESARPSHTSQYLCASLRGGGNEQFFGPGTRLTVL.